The 5 T cell receptor beta chains in this list originate from one sample, sequenced in a study of T-cell reconstitution after alpha-beta-depleted transplantation in children. A TCRbeta library incorporating unique molecular identifiers was prepared. Using its own MiXCR run on the PCR reads, TCRdb lists one record per CDR3 protein. The table shows around 670,000 distinct CDR3 sequences, with approximately 14% occurring only once. The starting material was PBMCs, obtained before TCRalphabeta/CD19-depleted stem cell transplant. The receptors here all came from a girl aged 2 to 10 with congenital amegakaryocytic thrombocytopenia, due to receive a stem cell transplant.

Ten or more counts support this clonotype. The rearrangement joins TRBV4-1 to TRBJ1-5; D unclear. V lost 5 bases, J lost 0 bases, and 14 bases lay in between. Germline values: CDR1 MGHRA, CDR2 YSYEKL. This CDR3 comprises 16 residues. As DNA, the CDR3 is TGCGCCAGCAGCGAAATAAAATACAATAGCAATCAGCCCCAGCATTTT. It encodes CASSEIKYNSNQPQHF.

Concerning this clonotype: A much bigger clone sits one base away, suggesting this may be a read error. The V and J genes are TRBV20-1 and TRBJ1-1; D gene uncertain. The length of the CDR3 is 14 residues. The germline V gene has CDR1 DFQATT and CDR2 SNEGSKA (reference sequence). CDR3 residues: CIASNSQTNTEAFF. The CDR3 DNA sequence: TGCATTGCTAGTAACTCCCAGACGAACACTGAAGCTTTCTTT.

DNA of the CDR3: TGTGCCAGCAGTTCGGCCGAACCGCGGAATTCACCCCTCCACTTT. Amino acid sequence: CASSSAEPRNSPLHF. The V call is TRBV6-5, the J call TRBJ1-6; D call uncertain. Between the trimmed V and J ends, which lost 4 bases and 7 bases, there was a span of 14 bases. The CDR3 has 15 amino acids. Germline V CDR1 and CDR2: MNHEY, SVGAGI.

This clonotype has ten or more counts. Written as DNA, the CDR3 is TGTGCCAGCAGCTTAGTTCGCGACTTCTACAATGAGCAGTTCTTC. Residues: CASSLVRDFYNEQFF. V usage is TRBV7-8 and J usage is TRBJ2-1, with no clear D. The germline gives CDR1 SGHVS, CDR2 FQNEAQ. Trimming removed 1 base at V and 3 bases at J, with 10 bases between. This CDR3 comprises 15 residues.

This clonotype was recorded many times. The chain has TRBV10-3 and TRBJ2-7; 10 nucleotides line up with TRBD2. The CDR3 sequence is 15 residues long. The V gene's germline CDR1 is ENHRY and CDR2 SYGVKD. Trimming removed 6 bases from V and 1 base from J; junction bases left unmatched: 6. This CDR3 is CAIRGETSGSYEQYF. CDR3 DNA sequence: TGTGCCATCAGGGGCGAGACTAGCGGGTCCTACGAGCAGTACTTC.